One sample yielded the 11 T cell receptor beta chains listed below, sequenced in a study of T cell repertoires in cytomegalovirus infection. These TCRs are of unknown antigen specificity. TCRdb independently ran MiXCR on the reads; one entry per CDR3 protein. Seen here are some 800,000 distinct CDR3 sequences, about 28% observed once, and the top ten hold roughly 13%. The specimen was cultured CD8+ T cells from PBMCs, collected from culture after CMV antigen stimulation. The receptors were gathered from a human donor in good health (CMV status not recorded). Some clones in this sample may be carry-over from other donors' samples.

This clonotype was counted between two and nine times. The CDR3 reads CASIEDGYNEQFF. CDR3 nucleotide sequence: TGTGCCAGCATAGAGGACGGTTACAATGAGCAGTTCTTC. This sequence joins TRBV6-1 and TRBJ2-1; D is undetermined. V shed 7 bases and J shed 4 bases, with 11 bases lying between them. Germline lookup yields CDR1 MNHNS and CDR2 SASEGT. The length of the CDR3 is 13 residues.

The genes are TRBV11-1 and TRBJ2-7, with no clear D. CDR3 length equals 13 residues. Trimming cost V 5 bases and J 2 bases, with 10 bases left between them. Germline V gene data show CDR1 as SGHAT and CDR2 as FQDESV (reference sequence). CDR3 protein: CASSNQGPYEQYF. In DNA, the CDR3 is TGTGCCAGCAGCAACCAAGGGCCCTACGAGCAGTACTTC.

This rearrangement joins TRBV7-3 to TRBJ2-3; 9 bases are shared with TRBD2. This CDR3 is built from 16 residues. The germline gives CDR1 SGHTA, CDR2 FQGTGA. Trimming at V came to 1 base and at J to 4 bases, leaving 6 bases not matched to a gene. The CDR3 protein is CASSLRPAGGPDTQYF. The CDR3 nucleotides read TGTGCCAGCAGCTTAAGACCAGCGGGGGGCCCAGATACGCAGTATTTT.

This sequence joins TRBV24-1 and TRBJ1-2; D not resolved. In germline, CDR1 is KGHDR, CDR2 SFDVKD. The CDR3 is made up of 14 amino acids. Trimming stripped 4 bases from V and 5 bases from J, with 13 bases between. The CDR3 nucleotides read TGTGCCACCAGTGACCCACGGGGAGCGTATGGCTACACCTTC. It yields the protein CATSDPRGAYGYTF.

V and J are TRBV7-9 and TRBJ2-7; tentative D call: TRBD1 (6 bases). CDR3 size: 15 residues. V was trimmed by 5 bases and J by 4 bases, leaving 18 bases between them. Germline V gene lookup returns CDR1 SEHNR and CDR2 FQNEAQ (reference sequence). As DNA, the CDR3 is TGTGCCAGCAGCAGAACTTCCGGGACAAAATACGAGCAGTACTTC. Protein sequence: CASSRTSGTKYEQYF.

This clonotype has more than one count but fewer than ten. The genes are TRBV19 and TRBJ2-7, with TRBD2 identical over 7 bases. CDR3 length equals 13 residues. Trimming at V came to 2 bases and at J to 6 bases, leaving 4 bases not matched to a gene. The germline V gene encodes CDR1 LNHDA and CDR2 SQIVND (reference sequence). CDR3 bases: TGTGCCAGTAGTATAAGCGGGGCCGGCGAGCAGTACTTC. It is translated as CASSISGAGEQYF.

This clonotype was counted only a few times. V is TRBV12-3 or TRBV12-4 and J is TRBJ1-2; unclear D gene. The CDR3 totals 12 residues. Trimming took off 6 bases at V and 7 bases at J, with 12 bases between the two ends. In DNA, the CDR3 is TGTGCCAGCAGCCCGGGTCGTCTTGGCTACACCTTC. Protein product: CASSPGRLGYTF.

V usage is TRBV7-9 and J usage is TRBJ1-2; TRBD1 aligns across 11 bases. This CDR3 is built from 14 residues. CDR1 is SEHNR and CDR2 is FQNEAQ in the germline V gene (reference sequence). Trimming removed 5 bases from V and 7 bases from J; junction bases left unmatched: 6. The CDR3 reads CASSVGQGVVGYTF. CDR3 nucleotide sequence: TGTGCCAGCAGCGTGGGACAGGGGGTAGTTGGCTACACCTTC.

CDR3 in amino acids: CAIRPGAATYNEQFF. DNA of the CDR3: TGTGCCATCAGGCCAGGGGCAGCCACCTACAATGAGCAGTTCTTC. This chain connects TRBV10-3 to TRBJ2-1, with a possible D match to TRBD1 (6 bases). The V gene lost 6 bases and the J gene lost 2 bases, with 14 bases spanning the gap. CDR1 and CDR2 (germline): ENHRY, SYGVKD. The CDR3 runs to 15 residues.

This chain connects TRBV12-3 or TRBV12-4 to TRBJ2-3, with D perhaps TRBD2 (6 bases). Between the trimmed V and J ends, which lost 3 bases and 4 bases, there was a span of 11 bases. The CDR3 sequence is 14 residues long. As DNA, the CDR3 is TGTGCCAGCAGTTTGCCTTGGGGGGCAGATACGCAGTATTTT. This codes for CASSLPWGADTQYF.

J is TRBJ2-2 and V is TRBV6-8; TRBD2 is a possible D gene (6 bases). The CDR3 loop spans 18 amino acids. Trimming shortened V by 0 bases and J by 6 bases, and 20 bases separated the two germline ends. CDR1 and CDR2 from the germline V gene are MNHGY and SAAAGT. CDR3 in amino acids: CASSYSNPGRERAGELFF. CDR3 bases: TGTGCCAGCAGTTACTCTAACCCAGGTCGGGAGAGAGCCGGGGAGCTGTTTTTT.